The following is a TCR beta chain sequence with its context. This specimen comes from a study of blood T cell repertoires in COVID-19. Sequencing used immunoSEQ multiplex PCR; TCRdb keeps in-frame clones, though not all of them. Altogether 150,000 to 200,000 clones are present, roughly 88% being singletons, with the ten largest covering roughly 5%. Each exposed participant met a COVID-19 case in the 2 weeks preceding study entry. Trimming took 0 bases from V and 5 from J; bases not matched to a gene: 9. In germline, CDR1 is ENHRY, CDR2 SYGVKD. This CDR3 spans 16 amino acids. The sequencing input was PBMCs or T cells enriched from blood (not recorded which). The chain combines TRBV10-3 with TRBJ2-5; TRBD2 matches 7 bases. The receptor was derived from a man aged 65 to 85 who had been exposed to COVID-19. The CDR3 region is CAISESPPDGRETQYF. The CDR3 DNA sequence: TGTGCCATCAGTGAGTCGCCCCCGGACGGGAGGGAGACCCAGTACTTC.